This T cell receptor beta chain comes out of a study of T-cell reconstitution after alpha-beta-depleted transplantation in children. Preparation of the TCRbeta library involved a method that used unique molecular identifiers. TCRdb re-called the PCR reads through MiXCR, storing one row per CDR3 protein. The data contain a few hundred thousand distinct CDR3 sequences, over 20% of them singletons. J gave up 6 bases and V 4 bases, and 4 bases lay outside the gene matches. The CDR3 has 14 residues. In germline, CDR1 is LNHDA, CDR2 SQIVND (reference sequence). This TCR derives from a boy under three years old with Wiskott-Aldrich syndrome, due to receive a stem cell transplant. V gene TRBV19 combines with J gene TRBJ1-5, with TRBD1 matching 9 bases. The sequencing used PBMCs, collected before TCRalphabeta/CD19-depleted stem cell transplant. In nucleotides, the CDR3 is TGTGCCAGTAGTACTGGACAGGGGATTCAGCCCCAGCATTTT. Its translation is CASSTGQGIQPQHF.